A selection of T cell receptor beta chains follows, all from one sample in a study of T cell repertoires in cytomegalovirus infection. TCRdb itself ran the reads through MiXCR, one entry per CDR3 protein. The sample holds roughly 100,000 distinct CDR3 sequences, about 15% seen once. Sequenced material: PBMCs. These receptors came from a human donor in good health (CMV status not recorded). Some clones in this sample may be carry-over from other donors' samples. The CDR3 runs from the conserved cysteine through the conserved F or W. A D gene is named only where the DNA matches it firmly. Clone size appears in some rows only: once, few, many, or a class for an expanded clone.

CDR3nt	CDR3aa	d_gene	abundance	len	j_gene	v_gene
TGTGCCAGCAGGCCGGGACTAGCGGGGGCCCAGCAGTATTTT	CASRPGLAGAQQYF	TRBD2	many	14	TRBJ2-3	TRBV2
TGTGCCAGCAGCAAGCCGGGAGATACGCAGTATTTT	CASSKPGDTQYF	NA	many	12	TRBJ2-3	TRBV7-2
TGTGCCATCAGGGACGTCTCGGGCGATACGCAGTATTTT	CAIRDVSGDTQYF	NA	few	13	TRBJ2-3	TRBV10-3
TGTGCCAGCAGCAGAACAAAGGAGACCCAGTACTTC	CASSRTKETQYF	NA	NA	12	TRBJ2-5	TRBV5-4
TGCAGTGCTAGAGGGGACAGGGAACACAATGAGCAGTTCTTC	CSARGDREHNEQFF	TRBD1	many	14	TRBJ2-1	TRBV20-1
TGTGCCAGCATTCCGGGACAGGGGGAGGCCGGGGAGCTGTTTTTT	CASIPGQGEAGELFF	TRBD1	few	15	TRBJ2-2	TRBV28
TGTGCCAGCAGTGACCCGGGGGCCGGGAACACTGAAGCTTTCTTT	CASSDPGAGNTEAFF	NA	NA	15	TRBJ1-1	TRBV2
TGTGCCAGCAGCCCCGGGCTCGATCAGCCCCAGCATTTT	CASSPGLDQPQHF	NA	many	13	TRBJ1-5	TRBV7-3
TGTGCCAGCAGCTTCAGGGGACAGGGATTCTCCTACGAGCAGTACTTC	CASSFRGQGFSYEQYF	TRBD1	few	16	TRBJ2-7	TRBV5-5
TGTGCCAGTAGTATGACATACGCGAACACCGGGGAGCTGTTTTTT	CASSMTYANTGELFF	NA	few	15	TRBJ2-2	TRBV19
TGTGCCAGCACCTCAGCCGGGACAGGTGGGTTCGGTGAGCAGTTCTTC	CASTSAGTGGFGEQFF	TRBD1	NA	16	TRBJ2-1	TRBV12-3/TRBV12-4
TGCGCCAGCAGCTCTCTGGCTCTTAACACTGAAGCTTTCTTT	CASSSLALNTEAFF	NA	many	14	TRBJ1-1	TRBV5-1
TGTGCCAGCAGCTTAGAGGGGCTGAGGATCCTGAACACTGAAGCTTTCTTT	CASSLEGLRILNTEAFF	NA	many	17	TRBJ1-1	TRBV7-8
TGTGCCAGCAGCTTACAGCCGGGTCCTTACGAGCAGTACTTC	CASSLQPGPYEQYF	NA	many	14	TRBJ2-7	TRBV7-6
TGTGCCAGCTCTCTGACAGTAAATTCACCCCTCCACTTT	CASSLTVNSPLHF	NA	few	13	TRBJ1-6	TRBV7-2
TGTGCCAGCAGTTACTCGAGGACAGCCCCAAGTATCACTGAAGCTTTCTTT	CASSYSRTAPSITEAFF	NA	NA	17	TRBJ1-1	TRBV6-2/TRBV6-3
TGCAGTGCTCTCGCATCTAGCGGGGGGGCCGGCACAGATACGCAGTATTTT	CSALASSGGAGTDTQYF	TRBD2	NA	17	TRBJ2-3	TRBV20-1
TGTGCCAGCAGCCTCGGGACCGGCCATCAGCCCCAGCATTTT	CASSLGTGHQPQHF	NA	NA	14	TRBJ1-5	TRBV7-9
TGTGCCAGCAGTGGAAGTTCGGGACTAGGGTCTGATGAGCAGTTCTTC	CASSGSSGLGSDEQFF	TRBD2	few	16	TRBJ2-1	TRBV2
TGTGCCAGCAGGGCCGGGACAAGTTCGTACGAGCAGTACTTC	CASRAGTSSYEQYF	NA	many	14	TRBJ2-7	TRBV7-2
TGTGCCAGCAGGCGGGGACAGAATCAAGAGACCCAGTACTTC	CASRRGQNQETQYF	NA	many	14	TRBJ2-5	TRBV12-3/TRBV12-4
TGTGCCAGCAGCCGGGACAGGGGTGGGTATGGCTACACCTTC	CASSRDRGGYGYTF	TRBD1	NA	14	TRBJ1-2	TRBV12-3/TRBV12-4
TGTGCCAGTTTACTTAGGGGGCGAAGTGCGTACTATGGCTACACCTTC	CASLLRGRSAYYGYTF	TRBD1	NA	16	TRBJ1-2	TRBV28
TGTGCCAGCAGTCGCGGGGGCTATACAGATACGCAGTATTTT	CASSRGGYTDTQYF	NA	many	14	TRBJ2-3	TRBV7-2
TGTGCCAGTAGTATGACAGGGCACACTGAAGCTTTCTTT	CASSMTGHTEAFF	TRBD1	NA	13	TRBJ1-1	TRBV19
TGCGCCAGCAGCTTGGCCTCATCGCAGTCGGGACGGACCTTGGAGCTGTTTTTT	CASSLASSQSGRTLELFF	NA	few	18	TRBJ2-2	TRBV5-1
TGTGCCAGCAGCCACCACGGGACTTTGACCTACGAGCAGTACTTC	CASSHHGTLTYEQYF	NA	many	15	TRBJ2-7	TRBV7-2
TGTGCCAGCACCTTGGGCAGGAACACTGAAGCTTTCTTT	CASTLGRNTEAFF	NA	NA	13	TRBJ1-1	TRBV28
TGTGCCAGCAGCACAACAGGGGGCAACCTCAATCAGCCCCAGCATTTT	CASSTTGGNLNQPQHF	TRBD1	many	16	TRBJ1-5	TRBV7-2
TGCGCCAGCAGCCAAGATTCAGCGGATTTCTCCTACGAGCAGTACTTC	CASSQDSADFSYEQYF	NA	NA	16	TRBJ2-7	TRBV4-3
TGTGCCAGCAGAAATAGGACAGCCCAAGAGACCCAGTACTTC	CASRNRTAQETQYF	NA	NA	14	TRBJ2-5	TRBV2
TGCAGTGCTAGAGATAGACGTGGGAATCAAGAGACCCAGTACTTC	CSARDRRGNQETQYF	NA	few	15	TRBJ2-5	TRBV20-1
TGTGCCTGGAGGAGACTCATGCAACGACCCCTCCACTTT	CAWRRLMQRPLHF	NA	few	13	TRBJ1-6	TRBV30
TGTGCCAGCAGCTTGTCATCTGCAACAACTAGGGGCTATGACTACACCTTC	CASSLSSATTRGYDYTF	NA	few	17	TRBJ1-2	TRBV5-4
TGTGCCAGCAGTAGCGGGGGGGCGGAGTTGGAGACCCAGTACTTC	CASSSGGAELETQYF	TRBD2	many	15	TRBJ2-5	TRBV2
TGTGCCAGCAGTTTCGCCTCCGGGTATAATTCACCCCTCCACTTT	CASSFASGYNSPLHF	NA	many	15	TRBJ1-6	TRBV27
TGTGCCAGCAGCATAGGGACAGGGGGCTACTATGGCTACACCTTC	CASSIGTGGYYGYTF	TRBD1	few	15	TRBJ1-2	TRBV11-2
TGTGCCAGCAGCTACGGGACCGTTTACAATGAGCAGTTCTTC	CASSYGTVYNEQFF	NA	few	14	TRBJ2-1	TRBV3-1
TGTGCCAGCAGCACCGGGTCCTTAAACTATGGCTACACCTTC	CASSTGSLNYGYTF	NA	many	14	TRBJ1-2	TRBV6-6
TGTGCCAGCGAACGGGACAGCTACACAGATACGCAGTATTTT	CASERDSYTDTQYF	TRBD1	NA	14	TRBJ2-3	TRBV2
TGCAGCGTCCTTCGCGGGACGGCGAACACTGAAGCTTTCTTT	CSVLRGTANTEAFF	NA	few	14	TRBJ1-1	TRBV29-1
TGTGCCAGCAGCTCGGACTTTTCCACGCAGTATTTT	CASSSDFSTQYF	NA	medium-sized	12	TRBJ2-3	TRBV11-3
TGTGCCAGCAGCTTAGTGCCCCAGGACAGGGGTTGTAGCAATCAGCCCCAGCATTTT	CASSLVPQDRGCSNQPQHF	TRBD1	many	19	TRBJ1-5	TRBV11-2
TGTGCCAGCAGCCCGATCCGGCCGCCAAATTCACCCCTCCACTTT	CASSPIRPPNSPLHF	NA	few	15	TRBJ1-6	TRBV5-8
TGTGCCAGCAGCGAAGATTTTGAGAGCTCCTACGAGCAGTACTTC	CASSEDFESSYEQYF	NA	NA	15	TRBJ2-7	TRBV7-8
TGTGCCAGCAGCTTAGAGTGGGGGGAGAACACTGAAGCTTTCTTT	CASSLEWGENTEAFF	NA	many	15	TRBJ1-1	TRBV7-2